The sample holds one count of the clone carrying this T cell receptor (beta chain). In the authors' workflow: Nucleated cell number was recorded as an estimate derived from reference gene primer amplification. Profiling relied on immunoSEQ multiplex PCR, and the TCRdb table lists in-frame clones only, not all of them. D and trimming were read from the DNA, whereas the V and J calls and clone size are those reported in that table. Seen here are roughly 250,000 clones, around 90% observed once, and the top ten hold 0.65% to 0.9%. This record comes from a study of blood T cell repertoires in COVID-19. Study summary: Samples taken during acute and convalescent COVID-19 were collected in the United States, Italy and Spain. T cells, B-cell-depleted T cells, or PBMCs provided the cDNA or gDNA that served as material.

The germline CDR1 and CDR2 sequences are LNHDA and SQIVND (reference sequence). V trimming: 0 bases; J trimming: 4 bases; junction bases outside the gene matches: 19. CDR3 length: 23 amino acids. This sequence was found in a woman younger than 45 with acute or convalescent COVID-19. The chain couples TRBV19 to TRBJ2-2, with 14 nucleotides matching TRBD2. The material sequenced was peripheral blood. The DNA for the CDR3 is TGTGCCAGTAGTATAGATTTTTCCGGGACTAGCGGGAGACGTCATGGCCCCACCGGGGAGCTGTTTTTT. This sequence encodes CASSIDFSGTSGRRHGPTGELFF.